This T cell receptor beta chain was sequenced during a study of blood T cell repertoires in COVID-19. About the study: Italy, Spain and the United States were the sources of the convalescent and acute COVID-19 samples. Sample material is recorded as cDNA or gDNA derived from T cells, B-cell-depleted T cells, or PBMCs.

Seattle patients were enrolled during active infection and followed longitudinally. Per the original data handling: Counts of nucleated cells, estimated from reference gene primer amplification, were obtained. The data were produced by immunoSEQ multiplex PCR, yet TCRdb's version contains in-frame clones alone and is incomplete. The V and J calls and clone size are taken from that table; D and trimming were inferred from the DNA. The sample lists 45,000 to 65,000 clones; around 85% were seen once. This CDR3 region has 13 residues. V was pared by 4 bases and J by 3 bases, with 7 bases between. V and J are TRBV12-3 or TRBV12-4 and TRBJ1-5; a weak D match, TRBD1 (5 bases). This receptor was obtained from a woman older than 75 with COVID-19, enrolled during active disease. Input material: peripheral blood. The CDR3 sequence is CASSSGLNQPQHF. The CDR3 coding sequence is TGTGCCAGCAGTTCAGGGCTCAATCAGCCCCAGCATTTT.